Listed here are 6 T cell receptor beta chains from one sample, sequenced in a study of blood T cell repertoires in COVID-19. The method was immunoSEQ multiplex PCR; TCRdb's version includes in-frame clones alone and lacks a portion of them. The top ten hold 6% to 8% of the sample, which has 250,000 to 350,000 clones, 80% to 90% seen once. The sequencing input was peripheral blood. These receptors were taken from a woman between 50 and 59 years old with COVID-19, enrolled during active disease.

The J gene is TRBJ1-1, the V gene TRBV18; D remains unclear. V was shortened by 1 base and J by 8 bases, with 8 bases between the two germline ends. This CDR3 is built from 12 residues. The germline V gene has CDR1 KGHSH and CDR2 LQKENI. CDR3 coding DNA: TGTGCCAGCTCACCACAATACGGGGAAGCTTTCTTT. It is translated as CASSPQYGEAFF.

The V gene is TRBV5-1, the J gene TRBJ2-1, with D possibly being TRBD1 (5 bases). CDR3 length: 13 amino acids. V lost 1 base and J lost 13, with 15 bases in between. Germline values: CDR1 SGHRS, CDR2 YFSETQ. The CDR3: CASSLFSGLGQFF. For the CDR3, the DNA is TGCGCCAGCAGCTTGTTCTCAGGGCTCGGACAGTTCTTC.

V gene TRBV5-1 combines with J gene TRBJ1-1; possibly TRBD1 for D (5 bases). The CDR3 loop spans 17 amino acids. The germline V gene has CDR1 SGHRS and CDR2 YFSETQ. Trimming cost V 1 base and J 0 bases, with 16 bases left between them. CDR3 nucleotides: TGCGCCAGCAGCTTGTGGGACTCCGAACGTTTGAACACTGAAGCTTTCTTT. Protein sequence: CASSLWDSERLNTEAFF.

The chain carries TRBV27 and TRBJ2-1; 10 bases fit TRBD1. Germline CDR1 reads MNHEY; CDR2 reads SMNVEV (reference sequence). V was pared by 7 bases and J by 3 bases, with 9 bases of the junction left unmatched. This CDR3 spans 16 amino acids. Written as DNA, the CDR3 is TGTGCCAGCATCAAACCGGGACAGGGGATCTACAATGAGCAGTTCTTC. Translation: CASIKPGQGIYNEQFF.

Here the CDR3 reads CASSLRETQYF. The CDR3 nucleotides are TGTGCCAGCAGTCTCCGGGAGACCCAGTACTTC. V and J are TRBV6-2 or TRBV6-3 and TRBJ2-5, with D unclear. V lost 5 bases and J 5 bases, leaving 6 bases between the germline ends. The CDR3 has 11 residues. Germline lookup yields CDR1 MNHEY and CDR2 SVGEGT.

For the CDR3, the DNA is TGTGCCAGCTCACCAAGTGGACTAGCGGTAGCCAAAAACATTCAGTACTTC. Residues: CASSPSGLAVAKNIQYF. V and J are TRBV18 and TRBJ2-4, with 10 bases matching TRBD2. The J segment lost 0 bases and the V segment lost 2 bases, leaving 4 bases of the junction unmatched. This CDR3 is built from 17 residues. The germline V gene encodes CDR1 KGHSH and CDR2 LQKENI. The whole variable domain, filled in from reference TRBV18 and TRBJ2-4, reads NAGVMQNPRHLVRRRGQEARLRCSPMKGHSHVYWYRQLPEEGLKFMVYLQKENIIDESGMPKERFSAEFPKEGPSILRIQQVVRGDSAAYFCASSPSGLAVAKNIQYFGAGTRLSVL.